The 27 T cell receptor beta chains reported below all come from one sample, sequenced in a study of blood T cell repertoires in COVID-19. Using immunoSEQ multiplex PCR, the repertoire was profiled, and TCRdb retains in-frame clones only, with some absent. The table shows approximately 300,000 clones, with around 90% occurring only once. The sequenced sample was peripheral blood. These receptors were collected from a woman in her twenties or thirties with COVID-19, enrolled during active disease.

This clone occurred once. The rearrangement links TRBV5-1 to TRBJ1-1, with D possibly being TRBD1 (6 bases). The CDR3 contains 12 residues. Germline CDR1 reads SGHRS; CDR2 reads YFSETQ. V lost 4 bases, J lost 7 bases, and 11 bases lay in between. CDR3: CASSLDRFEAFF. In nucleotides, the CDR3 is TGCGCCAGCAGCCTCGACAGGTTTGAAGCTTTCTTT. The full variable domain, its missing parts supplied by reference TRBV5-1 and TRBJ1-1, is KAGVTQTPRYLIKTRGQQVTLSCSPISGHRSVSWYQQTPGQGLQFLFEYFSETQRNKGNFPGRFSGRQFSNSRSEMNVSTLELGDSALYLCASSLDRFEAFFGQGTRLTVV.

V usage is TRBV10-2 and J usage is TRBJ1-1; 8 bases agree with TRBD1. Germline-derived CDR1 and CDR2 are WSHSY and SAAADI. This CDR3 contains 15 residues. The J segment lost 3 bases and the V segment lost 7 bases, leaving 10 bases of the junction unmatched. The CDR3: CASNPDREEDTEAFF. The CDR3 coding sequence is TGCGCCAGCAATCCGGACAGGGAAGAAGACACTGAAGCTTTCTTT.

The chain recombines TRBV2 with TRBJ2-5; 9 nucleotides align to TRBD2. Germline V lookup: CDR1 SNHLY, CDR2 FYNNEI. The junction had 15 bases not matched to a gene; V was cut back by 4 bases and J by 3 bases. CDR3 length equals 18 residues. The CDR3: CASSGPGTSPRLEETQYF. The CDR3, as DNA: TGTGCCAGCAGTGGACCTGGGACTAGCCCTAGATTAGAAGAGACCCAGTACTTC.

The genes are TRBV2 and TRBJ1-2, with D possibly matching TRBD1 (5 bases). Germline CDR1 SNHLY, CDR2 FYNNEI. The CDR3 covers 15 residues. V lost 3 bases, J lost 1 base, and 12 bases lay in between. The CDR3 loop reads CASSEGGSNNYGYTF. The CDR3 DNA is TGTGCCAGCAGTGAGGGGGGATCCAATAACTATGGCTACACCTTC.

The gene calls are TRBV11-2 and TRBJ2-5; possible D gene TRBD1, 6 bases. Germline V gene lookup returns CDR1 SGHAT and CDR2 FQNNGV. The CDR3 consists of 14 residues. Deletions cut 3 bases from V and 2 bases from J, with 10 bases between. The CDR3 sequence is CASSLGHLQETQYF. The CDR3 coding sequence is TGTGCCAGCAGCTTGGGACATCTTCAAGAGACCCAGTACTTC. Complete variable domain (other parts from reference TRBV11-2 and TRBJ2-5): EAGVAQSPRYKIIEKRQSVAFWCNPISGHATLYWYQQILGQGPKLLIQFQNNGVVDDSQLPKDRFSAERLKGVDSTLKIQPAKLEDSAVYLCASSLGHLQETQYFGPGTRLLVL.

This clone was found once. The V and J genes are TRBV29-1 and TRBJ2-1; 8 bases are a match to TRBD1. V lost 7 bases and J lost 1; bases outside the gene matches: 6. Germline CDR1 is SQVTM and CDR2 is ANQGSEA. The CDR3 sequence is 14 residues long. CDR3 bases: TGCAGCGCCAGCAGGGGGCAATCCTACAATGAGCAGTTCTTC. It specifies CSASRGQSYNEQFF.

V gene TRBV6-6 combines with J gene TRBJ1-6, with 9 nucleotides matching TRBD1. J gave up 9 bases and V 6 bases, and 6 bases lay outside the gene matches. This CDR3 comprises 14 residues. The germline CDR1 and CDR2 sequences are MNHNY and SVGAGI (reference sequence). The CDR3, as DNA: TGTGCCAGCAGACCGGGACAGGGTCCTTCACCCCTCCACTTT. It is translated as CASRPGQGPSPLHF.

The CDR3 loop reads CASSQDGAGGKDTQYF. DNA of the CDR3: TGCGCCAGCAGCCAAGATGGGGCAGGGGGTAAAGATACGCAGTATTTT. This sequence joins TRBV4-3 and TRBJ2-3; TRBD1 matches 7 bases. After removal of 0 bases from V and 5 bases from J, the junction contained 8 bases not matched to a gene. The CDR3 has 16 residues. Germline CDR1 LGHNA, CDR2 YSLEER.

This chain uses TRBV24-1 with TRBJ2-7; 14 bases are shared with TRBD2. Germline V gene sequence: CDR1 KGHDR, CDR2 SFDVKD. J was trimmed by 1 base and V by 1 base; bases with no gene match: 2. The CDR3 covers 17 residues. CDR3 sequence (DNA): TGTGCCACCAGTGATTTCCGGACTAGCGGGAGGTCCTACGAGCAGTACTTC. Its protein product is CATSDFRTSGRSYEQYF.

The CDR3 reads CASSLLPVSGNTIYF. CDR3 nucleotide sequence: TGTGCCAGCAGCTTGCTGCCGGTCTCTGGAAACACCATATATTTT. The rearrangement uses TRBV5-5 and TRBJ1-3; D unclear. The germline V gene has CDR1 SGHKS and CDR2 YYEKEE (reference sequence). The CDR3 consists of 15 residues. With 1 base removed from V and 0 bases from J, the gap between germline ends came to 8 bases.

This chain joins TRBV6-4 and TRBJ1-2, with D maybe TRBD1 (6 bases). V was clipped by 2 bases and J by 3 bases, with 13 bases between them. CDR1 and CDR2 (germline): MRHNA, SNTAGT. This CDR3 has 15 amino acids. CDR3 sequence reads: CASSDTEQGHYGYTF. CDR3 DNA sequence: TGTGCCAGCAGTGACACGGAACAGGGACACTATGGCTACACCTTC.

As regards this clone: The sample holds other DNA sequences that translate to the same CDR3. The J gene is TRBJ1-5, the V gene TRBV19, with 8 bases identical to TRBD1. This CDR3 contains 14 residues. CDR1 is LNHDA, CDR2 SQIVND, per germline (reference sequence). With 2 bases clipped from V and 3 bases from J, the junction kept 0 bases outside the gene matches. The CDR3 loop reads CASSIQGANQPQHF. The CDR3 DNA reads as TGTGCCAGTAGTATACAGGGGGCCAATCAGCCCCAGCATTTT.

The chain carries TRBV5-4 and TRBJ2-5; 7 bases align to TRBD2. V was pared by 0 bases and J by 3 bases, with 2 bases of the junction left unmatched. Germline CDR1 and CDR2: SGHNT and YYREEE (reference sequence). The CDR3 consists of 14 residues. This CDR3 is CASSLASGEETQYF. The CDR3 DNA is TGTGCCAGCAGCTTGGCTAGCGGAGAAGAGACCCAGTACTTC. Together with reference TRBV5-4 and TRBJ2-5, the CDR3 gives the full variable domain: ETGVTQSPTHLIKTRGQQVTLRCSSQSGHNTVSWYQQALGQGPQFIFQYYREEENGRGNFPPRFSGLQFPNYSSELNVNALELDDSALYLCASSLASGEETQYFGPGTRLLVL.

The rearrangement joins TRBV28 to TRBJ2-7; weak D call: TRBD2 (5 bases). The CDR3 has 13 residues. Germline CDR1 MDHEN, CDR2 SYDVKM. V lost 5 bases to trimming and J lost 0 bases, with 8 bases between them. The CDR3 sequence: CASSPGVSYEQYF. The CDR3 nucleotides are TGTGCCAGCAGTCCCGGGGTCTCCTACGAGCAGTACTTC.

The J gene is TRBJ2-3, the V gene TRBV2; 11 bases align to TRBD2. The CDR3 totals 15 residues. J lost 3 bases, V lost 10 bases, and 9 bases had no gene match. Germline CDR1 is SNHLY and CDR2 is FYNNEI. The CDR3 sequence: CATTELAGETDTQYF. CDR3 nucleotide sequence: TGTGCCACGACAGAACTAGCGGGAGAGACAGATACGCAGTATTTT. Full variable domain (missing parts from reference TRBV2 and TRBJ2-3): EPEVTQTPSHQVTQMGQEVILRCVPISNHLYFYWYRQILGQKVEFLVSFYNNEISEKSEIFDDQFSVERPDGSNFTLKIRSTKLEDSAMYFCATTELAGETDTQYFGPGTRLTVL.

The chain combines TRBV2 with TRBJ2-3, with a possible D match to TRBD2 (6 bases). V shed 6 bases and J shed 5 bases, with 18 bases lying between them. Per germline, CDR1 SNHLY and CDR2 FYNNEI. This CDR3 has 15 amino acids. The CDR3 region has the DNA TGTGCCAGCAGCGGGACTGAAGGCCCCAAAGATACGCAGTATTTT. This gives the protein CASSGTEGPKDTQYF.

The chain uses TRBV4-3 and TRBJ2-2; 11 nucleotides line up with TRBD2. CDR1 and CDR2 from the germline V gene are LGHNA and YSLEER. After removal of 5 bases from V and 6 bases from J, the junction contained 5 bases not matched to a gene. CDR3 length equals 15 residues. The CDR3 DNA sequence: TGCGCCAGCAGCTTTCAACTAGCGGGAGCCGGGGAGCTGTTTTTT. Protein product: CASSFQLAGAGELFF.

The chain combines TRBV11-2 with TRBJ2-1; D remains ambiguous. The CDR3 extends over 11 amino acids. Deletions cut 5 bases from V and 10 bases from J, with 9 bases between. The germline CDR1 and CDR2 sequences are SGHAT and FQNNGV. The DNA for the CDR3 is TGTGCCAGCAGCCGGGTAGGCGAGCAGTTCTTC. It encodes CASSRVGEQFF.

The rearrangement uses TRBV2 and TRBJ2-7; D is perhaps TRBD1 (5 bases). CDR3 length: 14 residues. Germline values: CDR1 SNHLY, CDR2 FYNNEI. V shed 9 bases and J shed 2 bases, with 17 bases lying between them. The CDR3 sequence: CASGAGHGPYEQYF. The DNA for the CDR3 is TGTGCCAGTGGGGCAGGACACGGTCCCTACGAGCAGTACTTC.

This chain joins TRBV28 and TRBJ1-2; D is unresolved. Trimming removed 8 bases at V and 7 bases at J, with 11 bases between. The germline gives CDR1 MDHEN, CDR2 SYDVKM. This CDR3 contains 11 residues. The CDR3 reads CASWGGLGYTF. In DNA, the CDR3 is TGTGCCAGCTGGGGAGGGCTTGGCTACACCTTC.

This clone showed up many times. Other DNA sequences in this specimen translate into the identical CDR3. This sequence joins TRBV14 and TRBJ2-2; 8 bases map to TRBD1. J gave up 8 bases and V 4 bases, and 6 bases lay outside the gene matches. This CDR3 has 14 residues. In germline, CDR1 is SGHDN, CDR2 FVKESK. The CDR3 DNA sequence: TGTGCCAGCAGCCCGCGGACAGGGACTGGGGAGCTGTTTTTT. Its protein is CASSPRTGTGELFF.

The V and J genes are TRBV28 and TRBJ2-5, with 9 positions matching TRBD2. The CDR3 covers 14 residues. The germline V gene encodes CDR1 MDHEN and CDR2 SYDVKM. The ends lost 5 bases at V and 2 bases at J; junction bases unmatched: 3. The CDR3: CASSPTSGQETQYF. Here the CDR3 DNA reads TGTGCCAGCAGTCCGACTAGCGGACAAGAGACCCAGTACTTC. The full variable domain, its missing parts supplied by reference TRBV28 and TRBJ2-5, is DVKVTQSSRYLVKRTGEKVFLECVQDMDHENMFWYRQDPGLGLRLIYFSYDVKMKEKGDIPEGYSVSREKKERFSLILESASTNQTSMYLCASSPTSGQETQYFGPGTRLLVL.

Here the CDR3 DNA reads TGTGCCAGCAGCGTAGCCCCCCCAGGGGCAAACACAGATACGCAGTATTTT. Translated, it gives CASSVAPPGANTDTQYF. V gene TRBV9 combines with J gene TRBJ2-3; TRBD1 might be the D (6 bases). The V gene's germline CDR1 is SGDLS and CDR2 YYNGEE. This CDR3 spans 17 amino acids. Trimming took off 0 bases at V and 2 bases at J, with 16 bases between the two ends. Full variable domain (outside the CDR3, taken from reference TRBV9 and TRBJ2-3): DSGVTQTPKHLITATGQRVTLRCSPRSGDLSVYWYQQSLDQGLQFLIQYYNGEERAKGNILERFSAQQFPDLHSELNLSSLELGDSALYFCASSVAPPGANTDTQYFGPGTRLTVL.

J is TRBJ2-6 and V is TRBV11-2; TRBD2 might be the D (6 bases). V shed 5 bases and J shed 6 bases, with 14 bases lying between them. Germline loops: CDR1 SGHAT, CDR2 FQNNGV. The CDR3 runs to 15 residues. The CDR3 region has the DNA TGTGCCAGCAGCGCATGGCGGGACGCGGCCAACGTCCTGACTTTC. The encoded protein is CASSAWRDAANVLTF. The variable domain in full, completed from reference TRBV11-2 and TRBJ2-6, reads EAGVAQSPRYKIIEKRQSVAFWCNPISGHATLYWYQQILGQGPKLLIQFQNNGVVDDSQLPKDRFSAERLKGVDSTLKIQPAKLEDSAVYLCASSAWRDAANVLTFGAGSRLTVL.

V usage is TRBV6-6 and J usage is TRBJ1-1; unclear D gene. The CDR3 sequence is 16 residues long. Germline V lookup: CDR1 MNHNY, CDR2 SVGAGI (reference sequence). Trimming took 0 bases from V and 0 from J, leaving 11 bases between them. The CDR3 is CASSYSKGVLNTEAFF. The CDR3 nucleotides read TGTGCCAGCAGTTACTCTAAAGGAGTTTTGAACACTGAAGCTTTCTTT.

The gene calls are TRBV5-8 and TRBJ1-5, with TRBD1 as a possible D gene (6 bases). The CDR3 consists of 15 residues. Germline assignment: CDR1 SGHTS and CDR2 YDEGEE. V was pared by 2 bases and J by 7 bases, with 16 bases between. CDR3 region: CASSFPGTDRQPQHF. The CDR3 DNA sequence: TGTGCCAGCAGCTTCCCCGGGACCGACAGGCAGCCCCAGCATTTT.

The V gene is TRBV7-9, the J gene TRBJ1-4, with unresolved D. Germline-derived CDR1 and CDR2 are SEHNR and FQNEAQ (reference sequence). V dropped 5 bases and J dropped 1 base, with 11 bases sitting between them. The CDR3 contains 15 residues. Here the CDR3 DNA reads TGTGCCAGCAGCCCCGGGAGATTAACTAATGAAAAACTGTTTTTT. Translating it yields CASSPGRLTNEKLFF.